Below, one TCR beta chain is given with its context. The entry originates in a study of blood T cell repertoires in COVID-19. As for the study in general: Sources were T cells, B-cell-depleted T cells, or PBMCs; the material itself was cDNA or gDNA.

Source study methods: Amplification with reference gene primers provided the estimates of nucleated cell counts. The protocol was immunoSEQ multiplex PCR, while the TCRdb copy is restricted to in-frame clones and leaves out a portion. V, J and clone size reflect that table, while D and trimming were determined from the DNA. The sample records more than 80,000 clones, around four fifths being singletons. Germline trimming cut 6 bases from V and 3 bases from J; bases unmatched to any gene: 8. Germline CDR1 is MNHEY and CDR2 is SVGAGI. This CDR3 region has 14 residues. The source of this sequence is a woman aged 80 or over with active or convalescent COVID-19. The J gene is TRBJ2-7, the V gene TRBV6-5, with 7 bases identical to TRBD1. Sequenced: peripheral blood. The CDR3 DNA follows: TGTGCCAGCAGCGCAGGGGGAATTGGCTACGAGCAGTACTTC. This gives the protein CASSAGGIGYEQYF.